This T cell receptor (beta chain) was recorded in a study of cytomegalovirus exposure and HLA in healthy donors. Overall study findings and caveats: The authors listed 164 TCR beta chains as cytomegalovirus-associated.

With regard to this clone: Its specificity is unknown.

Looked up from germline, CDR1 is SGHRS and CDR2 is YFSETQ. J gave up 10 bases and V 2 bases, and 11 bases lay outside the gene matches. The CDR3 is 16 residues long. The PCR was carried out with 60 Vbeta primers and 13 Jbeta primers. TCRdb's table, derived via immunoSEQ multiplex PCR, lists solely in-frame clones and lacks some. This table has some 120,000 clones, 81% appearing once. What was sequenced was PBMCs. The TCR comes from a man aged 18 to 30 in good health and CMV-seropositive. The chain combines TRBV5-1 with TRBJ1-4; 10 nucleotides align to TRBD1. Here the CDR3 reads CASSFSSGTGEGKLFF. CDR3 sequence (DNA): TGCGCCAGCAGCTTTTCTTCCGGGACAGGGGAAGGAAAACTGTTTTTT.